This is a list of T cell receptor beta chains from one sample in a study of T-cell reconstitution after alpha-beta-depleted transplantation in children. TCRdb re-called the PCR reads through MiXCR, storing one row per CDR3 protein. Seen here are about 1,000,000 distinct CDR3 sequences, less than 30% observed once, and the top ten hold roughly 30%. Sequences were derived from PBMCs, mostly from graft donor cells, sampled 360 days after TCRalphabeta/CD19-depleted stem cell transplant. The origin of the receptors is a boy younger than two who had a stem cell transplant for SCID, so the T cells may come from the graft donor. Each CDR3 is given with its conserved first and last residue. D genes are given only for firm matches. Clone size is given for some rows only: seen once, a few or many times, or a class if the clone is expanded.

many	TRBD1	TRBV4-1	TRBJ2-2	TGCGCCAGCAGCCAAGTCAGGACAGGGAACACCGGGGAGCTGTTTTTT	CASSQVRTGNTGELFF
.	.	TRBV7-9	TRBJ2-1	TGTGCCAGCAGTCTACTCCAGGGGAATGAGCAGTTCTTC	CASSLLQGNEQFF
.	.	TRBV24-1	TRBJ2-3	TGTGCCACCAGTGATTGGGACTCGTCAGATACGCAGTATTTT	CATSDWDSSDTQYF
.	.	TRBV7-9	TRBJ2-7	TGTGCCAACAGCTTAGCGGGACAGGGACTCTACGAGCAGTACTTC	CANSLAGQGLYEQYF
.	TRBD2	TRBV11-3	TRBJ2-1	TGTGCCAGCAGCTCCGGGACTAGTGGGTTCAATGAGCAGTTCTTC	CASSSGTSGFNEQFF
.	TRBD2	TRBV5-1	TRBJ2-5	TGCGCCAGCAGCACCTTCCTAGCGGGGGGCGGGGAGACCCAGTACTTC	CASSTFLAGGGETQYF
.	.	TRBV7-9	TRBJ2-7	TGTGCCAGCAGCTTAGAGCCGGGCCGACTCTACGAGCAGTACTTC	CASSLEPGRLYEQYF
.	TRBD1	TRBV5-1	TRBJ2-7	TGCGCCAGCAGCTTCCGGATCCCGGGACAGCCCTACGAGCAGTACTTC	CASSFRIPGQPYEQYF
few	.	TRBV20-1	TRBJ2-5	TGCAGTGCGACCCGGGGCGGAGTAGGGGAGACCCAGTACTTC	CSATRGGVGETQYF
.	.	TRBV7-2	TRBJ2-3	TGTGCCAGCAGCCGCCAGGTTCTTTTAGACACAGATACGCAGTATTTT	CASSRQVLLDTDTQYF
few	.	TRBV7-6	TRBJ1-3	TGTGCCAGCAGTCCGATCAGGGTACACGGTGGAAACACCATATATTTT	CASSPIRVHGGNTIYF
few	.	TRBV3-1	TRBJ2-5	TGTGCCAGCCGACTCGGGGAGACCCAGTACTTC	CASRLGETQYF
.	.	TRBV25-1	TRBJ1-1	TGTGCCAGCAGCCGACACTACACAGACACTGAAGCTTTCTTT	CASSRHYTDTEAFF
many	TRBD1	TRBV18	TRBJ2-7	TGTGCCAGCTCACCTAGACAGGGTTACGAGCAGTACTTC	CASSPRQGYEQYF
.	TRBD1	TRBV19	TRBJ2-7	TGTGCCAGTAGTACCCCCGACAGGGGGCCATTCTACGAGCAGTACTTC	CASSTPDRGPFYEQYF
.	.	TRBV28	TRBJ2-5	TGTGCCAGCAATATCCGTGGGACCCAGGAGACCCAGTACTTC	CASNIRGTQETQYF
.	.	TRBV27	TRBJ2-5	TGTGCCAGCAGTACCATCAGGGAAGAGACCCAGTACTTC	CASSTIREETQYF
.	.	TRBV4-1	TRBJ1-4	TGCGCCAGCAGTCGACCGGGAAAGGGTGAAAAACTGTTTTTT	CASSRPGKGEKLFF
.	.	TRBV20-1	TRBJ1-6	TGCAGTGCTGCCACTTACAGGGATTCACCCCTCCACTTT	CSAATYRDSPLHF
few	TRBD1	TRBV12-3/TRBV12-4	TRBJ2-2	TGTGCCAGCAGCTCCAGGGGGAAAGGGACCGGGGAGCTGTTTTTT	CASSSRGKGTGELFF
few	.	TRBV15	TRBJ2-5	TGTGCCACCAGCAGACTCTCGGAGACCCAGTACTTC	CATSRLSETQYF
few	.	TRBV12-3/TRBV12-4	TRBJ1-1	TGTGCCAGCAGTTTACCCCGGGCTAGATCGATGAACACTGAAGCTTTCTTT	CASSLPRARSMNTEAFF
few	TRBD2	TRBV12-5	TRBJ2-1	TGTGCTAGTGGTTTCGACCCCGGGGGGAGCTCCTACAATGAGCAGTTCTTC	CASGFDPGGSSYNEQFF
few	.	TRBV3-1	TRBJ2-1	TGTGCCAGCAGCCAGGCAGGGGGGGCCTCCAATGAGCAGTTCTTC	CASSQAGGASNEQFF
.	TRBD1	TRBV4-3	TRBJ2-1	TGCGCCAGCAGCCAAGATGTGGGGGACAGCGGCTACAATGAGCAGTTCTTC	CASSQDVGDSGYNEQFF
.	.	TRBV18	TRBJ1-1	TGTGCCAGCTCACTCGGACCGGTTGAAGCTTTCTTT	CASSLGPVEAFF
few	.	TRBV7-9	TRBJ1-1	TGTGCCAGCAAGAATCGGGATTCTGAAGCTTTCTTT	CASKNRDSEAFF
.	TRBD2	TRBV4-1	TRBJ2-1	TGCGCCAGCAGCTCCAGCTTCGGGACTAGCGGGGGTGTGGAGCAGTTCTTC	CASSSSFGTSGGVEQFF
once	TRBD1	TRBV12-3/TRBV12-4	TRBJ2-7	TGTGCCAGCAGCCGGGGATGGGACAGCAGCTCCTACGAGCAGTACTTC	CASSRGWDSSSYEQYF
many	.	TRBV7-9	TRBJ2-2	TGTGCCAGCAGCTTACCGACGAACACCGGGGAGCTGTTTTTT	CASSLPTNTGELFF
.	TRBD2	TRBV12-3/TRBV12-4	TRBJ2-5	TGTGCCAGCAGATTAGCGGGGGGGGTAGAGACCCAGTACTTC	CASRLAGGVETQYF
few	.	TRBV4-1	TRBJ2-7	TGCGCCAGCAGCCAAGAAAGAACAGGTCACCTCAGCTACGAGCAGTACTTC	CASSQERTGHLSYEQYF
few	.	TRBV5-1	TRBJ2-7	TGCGCCAGCAGCTTGTGGACGCCAGGGGAAGGCTACGAGCAGTACTTC	CASSLWTPGEGYEQYF
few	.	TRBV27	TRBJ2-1	TGTGCCAGCAGTGTTAGGGGGGACCGAGATGAGCAGTTCTTC	CASSVRGDRDEQFF
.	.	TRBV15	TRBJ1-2	TGTGCCACCAGCAGGCCGGACGGCGGCTACACCTTC	CATSRPDGGYTF
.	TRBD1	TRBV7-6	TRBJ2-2	TGTGCCAGCAGCCCGCGGTCCAGGGGGCCCACCGGGGAGCTGTTTTTT	CASSPRSRGPTGELFF
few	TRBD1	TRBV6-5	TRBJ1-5	TGTGCCAGCAGTCCGAGCCGGACAGGTAATCAGCCCCAGCATTTT	CASSPSRTGNQPQHF
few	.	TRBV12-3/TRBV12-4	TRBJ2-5	TGTGCCAGCAGTTTCGGTTGGACCTCGAACCAAGAGACCCAGTACTTC	CASSFGWTSNQETQYF
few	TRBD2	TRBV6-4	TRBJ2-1	TGTGCCAGCAGTTACCGGGAGGGGAGCTCCTACAATGAGCAGTTCTTC	CASSYREGSSYNEQFF
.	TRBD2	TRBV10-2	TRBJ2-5	TGCGCCAGCAGTGATTCGGGACTAGAGGAGACCCAGTACTTC	CASSDSGLEETQYF
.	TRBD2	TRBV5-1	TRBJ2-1	TGCGCCAGCAGCTTGGCCGGACTAGCGGGGGCCCCGCGGAGGGAGAATGAGCAGTTCTTC	CASSLAGLAGAPRRENEQFF